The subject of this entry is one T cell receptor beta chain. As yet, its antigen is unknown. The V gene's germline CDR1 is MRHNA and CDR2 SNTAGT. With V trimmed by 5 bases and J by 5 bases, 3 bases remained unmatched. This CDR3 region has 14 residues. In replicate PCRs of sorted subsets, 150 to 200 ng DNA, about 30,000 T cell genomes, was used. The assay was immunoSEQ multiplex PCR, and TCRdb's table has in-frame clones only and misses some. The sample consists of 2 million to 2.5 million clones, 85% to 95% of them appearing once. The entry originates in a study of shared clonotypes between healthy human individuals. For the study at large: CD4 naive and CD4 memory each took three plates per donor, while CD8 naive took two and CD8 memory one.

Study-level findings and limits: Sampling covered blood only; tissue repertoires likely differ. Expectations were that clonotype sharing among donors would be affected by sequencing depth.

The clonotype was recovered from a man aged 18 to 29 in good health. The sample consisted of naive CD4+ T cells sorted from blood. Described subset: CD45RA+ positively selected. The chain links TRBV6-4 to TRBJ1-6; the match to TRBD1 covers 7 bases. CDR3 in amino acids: CASSLQGNNSPLHF. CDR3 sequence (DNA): TGTGCCAGCAGTTTACAGGGGAATAATTCACCCCTCCACTTT.